This T cell receptor (beta chain) was sequenced for a study of shared clonotypes between healthy human individuals. This table comes from immunoSEQ multiplex PCR, and its TCRdb copy is limited to in-frame clones, with some not included. Of more than 550,000 clones listed, over 55% are singletons. Notes on the study in general: Non-shared clonotypes had lower generation probabilities than clonotypes shared by all four sorted-subset donors.

On this clone itself: The antigen is undetermined.

The sequenced sample consisted of memory CD4+ T cells sorted from blood. Subset reported: CD45RA-negative fraction. This clonotype was sampled from a woman in her twenties or thirties in good health.

The CDR3: CASSLWSADTQYF. CDR3 bases: TGTGCCAGCAGCTTGTGGAGTGCAGATACGCAGTATTTT. The V call is TRBV11-2, the J call TRBJ2-3; D is undetermined. Germline V lookup: CDR1 SGHAT, CDR2 FQNNGV. Deletions cut 3 bases from V and 4 bases from J, with 8 bases between. This CDR3 has 13 residues.